The 31 T cell receptor beta chains presented below share a single source sample, sequenced in a study of spatial heterogeneity in lung cancer. TCRdb analysed the 5' RACE reads with MiXCR anew, one entry per CDR3 protein. The sample consists of 25,000 to 30,000 distinct CDR3 sequences, less than 9% of them appearing once. Time point meaning: sample taken at primary tumor resection. Study-level findings and limits: How many expanded intratumoral alpha and beta TCRs were present tracked the tumor mutation count, which was a count of nonsynonymous mutations.

These TCRs' antigens remain unknown. The sample in question was lung tumor tissue, obtained at surgery. These receptors originate from a male donor with early-stage non-small cell lung cancer.

This clonotype was seen repeatedly, ten times or more. The chain carries TRBV5-1 and TRBJ1-2; D is undetermined. The ends were cut back, 0 bases at V and 3 bases at J, with 6 bases in the middle. From germline, CDR1 is SGHRS and CDR2 YFSETQ. This CDR3 spans 13 amino acids. The CDR3 loop reads CASSLDLYYGYTF. In nucleotides, the CDR3 is TGCGCCAGCAGCTTGGATCTTTACTATGGCTACACCTTC.

This clonotype was recorded at least ten times. V usage is TRBV10-3 and J usage is TRBJ2-5; 9 positions agree with TRBD1. The CDR3 has 15 residues. Trimming at V came to 2 bases and at J to 5 bases, leaving 6 bases not matched to a gene. Germline V CDR1 and CDR2: ENHRY, SYGVKD. The CDR3 DNA sequence: TGTGCCATCAGTGAGGCTACAGGGGGCACGGAGACCCAGTACTTC. This encodes CAISEATGGTETQYF.

This clonotype came up many times. The rearrangement links TRBV3-1 to TRBJ1-3, with D perhaps matching TRBD1 (6 bases). V dropped 4 bases and J dropped 4 bases, with 14 bases sitting between them. The CDR3 length is 15 residues. Per germline, CDR1 LGHDT and CDR2 YNNKEL (reference sequence). CDR3 in amino acids: CASSRRRDIGNTIYF. In nucleotides, the CDR3 is TGTGCCAGCAGCCGCCGTCGGGACATAGGAAACACCATATATTTT.

A few counts support this clonotype. The chain has TRBV5-1 and TRBJ2-5, with TRBD1 identical over 10 bases. V was pared by 4 bases and J by 5 bases, with 8 bases of the junction left unmatched. The germline V gene encodes CDR1 SGHRS and CDR2 YFSETQ. The CDR3 is made up of 15 amino acids. The CDR3 bases are TGCGCCAGCAGCCCGACAGGGGGCATCATCGAGACCCAGTACTTC. It codes for CASSPTGGIIETQYF.

The chain links TRBV18 to TRBJ2-3, with 8 bases matching TRBD1. V lost 6 bases and J lost 2; bases outside the gene matches: 7. The CDR3 is 15 amino acids. From germline, CDR1 is KGHSH and CDR2 LQKENI. The CDR3 DNA reads as TGTGCCAGCTCGCCAACAGGGGGGATCACAGATACGCAGTATTTT. It specifies CASSPTGGITDTQYF.

The chain joins TRBV12-3 or TRBV12-4 to TRBJ1-1; D is unresolved. V was cut by 6 bases and J by 1 base, with 3 bases left in between. CDR3 length equals 11 residues. The CDR3 is CASRRNTEAFF. CDR3 sequence (DNA): TGTGCCAGCAGAAGGAACACTGAAGCTTTCTTT.

In this sample, this clonotype turned up many times. The gene calls are TRBV20-1 and TRBJ1-5; perhaps TRBD1 as D (6 bases). The CDR3 is made up of 12 amino acids. Trimming cost V 5 bases and J 4 bases, with 9 bases left between them. Per germline, CDR1 DFQATT and CDR2 SNEGSKA (reference sequence). Written as DNA, the CDR3 is TGCAGTGCTGGAGGGGGAAATCAGCCCCAGCATTTT. Amino acids: CSAGGGNQPQHF.

This clonotype showed up many times. The chain has TRBV7-9 and TRBJ2-7, with a tentative D call TRBD2 (6 bases). The CDR3 covers 14 residues. Trimming left V 4 bases short and J 2 bases short, with 12 bases between. CDR1 SEHNR and CDR2 FQNEAQ come from the germline V gene (reference sequence). The CDR3 reads CASSWGDGPYEQYF. The CDR3 nucleotides are TGTGCCAGCAGCTGGGGGGACGGACCCTACGAGCAGTACTTC.

This clonotype was recorded many times. The rearrangement links TRBV7-9 to TRBJ1-1, with D perhaps matching TRBD1 (6 bases). Trimming shortened V by 1 base and J by 6 bases, and 12 bases separated the two germline ends. The germline gives CDR1 SEHNR, CDR2 FQNEAQ (reference sequence). The CDR3 length is 14 residues. CDR3 sequence (DNA): TGTGCCAGCAGCTTAGTCGTCAGGGGCGCTGAAGCTTTCTTT. This gives the protein CASSLVVRGAEAFF.

This clonotype has ten or more counts. The rearrangement uses TRBV7-9 and TRBJ2-3; perhaps TRBD2 as D (5 bases). Germline V lookup: CDR1 SEHNR, CDR2 FQNEAQ (reference sequence). The CDR3 has 15 amino acids. V was pared by 1 base and J by 1 base, with 9 bases between. In DNA, the CDR3 is TGTGCCAGCAGCTTAGAAGGACTCCGCACAGATACGCAGTATTTT. Protein product: CASSLEGLRTDTQYF.

Many counts were recorded for this clonotype. The chain couples TRBV5-1 to TRBJ1-1; perhaps TRBD1 as D (5 bases). Trimming left V 4 bases short and J 1 base short, with 11 bases between. The CDR3 totals 14 residues. Germline lookup yields CDR1 SGHRS and CDR2 YFSETQ. The CDR3 reads CASSPGRSNTEAFF. The CDR3 DNA follows: TGCGCCAGCAGCCCGGGACGGTCGAACACTGAAGCTTTCTTT. Drawing the rest from reference TRBV5-1 and TRBJ1-1, the complete variable domain is KAGVTQTPRYLIKTRGQQVTLSCSPISGHRSVSWYQQTPGQGLQFLFEYFSETQRNKGNFPGRFSGRQFSNSRSEMNVSTLELGDSALYLCASSPGRSNTEAFFGQGTRLTVV.

This clonotype was found many times. The chain has TRBV7-2 and TRBJ1-6; D uncertain. This CDR3 region has 13 residues. In germline, CDR1 is SGHTA, CDR2 FQGNSA. V dropped 1 base and J dropped 5 bases, with 3 bases sitting between them. In DNA, the CDR3 is TGTGCCAGCAGCTTAGTAAATAATTCACCCCTCCACTTT. Protein: CASSLVNNSPLHF.

V is TRBV12-3 or TRBV12-4 and J is TRBJ2-7; a weak D match, TRBD2 (7 bases). V was shortened by 5 bases and J by 6 bases, with 17 bases between the two germline ends. This CDR3 is 14 amino acids long. The CDR3 coding sequence is TGTGCCAGCAGTCTTGGGGGGGGCCAGCGCGAGCAGTACTTC. Translation gives CASSLGGGQREQYF.

This clonotype has at least ten counts. The chain couples TRBV28 to TRBJ1-2; D gene uncertain. Germline CDR1 and CDR2: MDHEN and SYDVKM. Trimming took 2 bases from V and 4 from J, leaving 5 bases between them. The CDR3 consists of 12 residues. CDR3 sequence (DNA): TGTGCCAGCAGTTTAAGATTCTATGGCTACACCTTC. This gives the protein CASSLRFYGYTF.

This clonotype was seen many times. The chain joins TRBV19 to TRBJ2-3, with D maybe TRBD1 (6 bases). The V gene lost 3 bases and the J gene lost 13 bases, with 14 bases spanning the gap. Germline V gene data show CDR1 as LNHDA and CDR2 as SQIVND (reference sequence). The CDR3 sequence is 12 residues long. CDR3: CASSMGPGQKYF. CDR3 coding DNA: TGTGCCAGTAGTATGGGGCCAGGACAGAAGTATTTT.

For this clonotype: A much larger clonotype is one base distant, so this may be a read error. V and J are TRBV6-1 and TRBJ2-7; D not certain. The CDR3 runs to 12 residues. The V and J ends lost 4 bases and 3 bases respectively, with 7 bases between them. Germline values: CDR1 MNHNS, CDR2 SASEGT. Here the CDR3 DNA reads TGTGCCAGCAGTGCCAAGGGCTACGAGCAGTACTTC. Translation gives CASSAKGYEQYF.

This clonotype was seen repeatedly, ten times or more. The chain is built from TRBV9 and TRBJ2-5, with D possibly TRBD2 on 5 matching bases. This CDR3 spans 14 amino acids. V lost 0 bases to trimming and J lost 1 base, with 7 bases between them. Per germline, CDR1 SGDLS and CDR2 YYNGEE. The CDR3 DNA follows: TGTGCCAGCAGCGTAGCTGCGGGCCAAGAGACCCAGTACTTC. This sequence encodes CASSVAAGQETQYF.

This clonotype was observed at least ten times. The chain is built from TRBV14 and TRBJ2-7, with D uncertain. Trimming took off 0 bases at V and 4 bases at J, with 16 bases between the two ends. Looked up from germline, CDR1 is SGHDN and CDR2 is FVKESK. There are 16 residues in the CDR3. Here the CDR3 DNA reads TGTGCCAGCAGCCAAGATCCCCGGAAAGGAGAATACGAGCAGTACTTC. Its protein is CASSQDPRKGEYEQYF.

The CDR3 spells CASSVGPNPTEKLFF. The CDR3 coding sequence is TGTGCCAGCAGCGTAGGGCCAAACCCTACTGAAAAACTGTTTTTT. The rearrangement links TRBV9 to TRBJ1-4; D not resolved. The CDR3 is 15 amino acids. Trimming cost V 0 bases and J 7 bases, with 13 bases left between them. CDR1 and CDR2 (germline): SGDLS, YYNGEE.

There are many counts of this clonotype. The CDR3 spells CASSHHRGGVPYNSPLHF. As DNA, the CDR3 is TGTGCCAGCAGTCACCACAGGGGTGGGGTACCCTATAATTCACCCCTCCACTTT. This sequence joins TRBV28 and TRBJ1-6, with 7 nucleotides matching TRBD1. CDR1 is MDHEN and CDR2 is SYDVKM in the germline V gene. This CDR3 has 18 amino acids. The V segment lost 5 bases and the J segment 2 bases; nucleotides outside the gene matches: 12.

The chain joins TRBV5-4 to TRBJ2-5, with TRBD2 identical over 10 bases. The junction had 5 bases not matched to a gene; V was cut back by 5 bases and J by 1 base. The CDR3 has 15 amino acids. The germline CDR1 and CDR2 sequences are SGHNT and YYREEE (reference sequence). CDR3: CASSFSGGTQETQYF. The CDR3 DNA follows: TGTGCCAGCAGTTTTAGCGGGGGGACCCAAGAGACCCAGTACTTC.

This clonotype came up a few times. This sequence joins TRBV11-2 and TRBJ1-4; D unresolved. Germline V CDR1 and CDR2: SGHAT, FQNNGV. The V gene lost 0 bases and the J gene lost 7 bases, with 6 bases spanning the gap. The CDR3 has 13 residues. This CDR3 reads CASSLELGEKLFF. CDR3 DNA: TGTGCCAGCAGCTTAGAGTTGGGTGAAAAACTGTTTTTT.

This clonotype was seen at least ten times. The chain joins TRBV27 to TRBJ2-1, with 7 bases that match TRBD1. Germline V gives CDR1 MNHEY, CDR2 SMNVEV (reference sequence). The CDR3 is 12 amino acids. Trimming cost V 2 bases and J 8 bases; bases outside gene matches: 0. The CDR3 reads CASSLTGDEQFF. The DNA for the CDR3 is TGTGCCAGCAGTTTAACAGGGGATGAGCAGTTCTTC.

Many counts were recorded for this clonotype. This chain connects TRBV2 to TRBJ1-5; 7 positions agree with TRBD1. The ends lost 6 bases at V and 4 bases at J; junction bases unmatched: 9. Germline CDR1 reads SNHLY; CDR2 reads FYNNEI. This CDR3 is 15 amino acids long. CDR3 DNA: TGTGCCAGCAGGGATAGAGACAGGGCTAATCAGCCCCAGCATTTT. Amino acid sequence: CASRDRDRANQPQHF.

The V gene is TRBV28, the J gene TRBJ2-3; D gene unclear. This CDR3 region has 15 residues. Per the germline V gene, CDR1 is MDHEN and CDR2 is SYDVKM. The V gene lost 3 bases and the J gene lost 0 bases, with 10 bases spanning the gap. The DNA of the CDR3 is TGTGCCAGCAGTTTGGTGGGGTCTAGCACAGATACGCAGTATTTT. Amino acid sequence: CASSLVGSSTDTQYF.

This clonotype came up many times. This chain uses TRBV5-1 with TRBJ2-5; the D gene is possibly TRBD1 (5 bases). CDR1 and CDR2 (germline): SGHRS, YFSETQ. CDR3 length equals 14 residues. Trimming shortened V by 3 bases and J by 1 base, and 10 bases separated the two germline ends. The CDR3 sequence is CASSSQGGQETQYF. CDR3 nucleotides: TGCGCCAGCAGCTCTCAGGGTGGCCAAGAGACCCAGTACTTC.

This clonotype was detected only a few times. The CDR3 is CASSLGDSPFETQYF. CDR3 nucleotide sequence: TGCGCCAGCAGCTTGGGGGACAGTCCCTTCGAGACCCAGTACTTC. The gene calls are TRBV5-1 and TRBJ2-5, with 7 bases matching TRBD1. This CDR3 region has 15 residues. Germline CDR1 and CDR2: SGHRS and YFSETQ. V shed 0 bases, J shed 5 bases, and the junction held 7 bases outside the gene matches.

V usage is TRBV29-1 and J usage is TRBJ2-1, with D uncertain. CDR1 SQVTM and CDR2 ANQGSEA come from the germline V gene. The CDR3 runs to 15 residues. V lost 4 bases and J lost 1, with 14 bases in between. The DNA of the CDR3 is TGCAGCGTTGTGGGTGGGCCGGATTCCTACAATGAGCAGTTCTTC. It is translated as CSVVGGPDSYNEQFF.

This clonotype has a count of ten or more. The chain is built from TRBV2 and TRBJ1-6; D unresolved. Germline CDR1 SNHLY, CDR2 FYNNEI. This CDR3 region has 15 residues. Trimming shortened V by 1 base and J by 9 bases, and 13 bases separated the two germline ends. The CDR3 region has the DNA TGTGCCAGCAGTGAAGTCGGCAGAGGGAGTTCACCCCTCCACTTT. As protein: CASSEVGRGSSPLHF.

The chain recombines TRBV6-5 with TRBJ1-5, with no clear D. This CDR3 comprises 15 residues. Trimming took off 9 bases at V and 2 bases at J, with 17 bases between the two ends. Germline V gene data show CDR1 as MNHEY and CDR2 as SVGAGI. The CDR3 spells CARKALGVGNQPQHF. The CDR3 region has the DNA TGTGCCAGAAAAGCTCTCGGGGTAGGCAATCAGCCCCAGCATTTT.

Ten or more counts support this clonotype. V gene TRBV5-6 combines with J gene TRBJ2-7; D ambiguous. Germline CDR1 reads SGHDT; CDR2 reads YYEEEE. Trimming pared 0 bases from V and 0 bases from J, leaving 13 bases between. This CDR3 contains 16 residues. The CDR3 is CASSLDPSRRSYEQYF. In DNA form, the CDR3 reads TGTGCCAGCAGCTTGGACCCCTCGCGGCGCTCCTACGAGCAGTACTTC. Looking up the rest from reference TRBV5-6 and TRBJ2-7 gives the full variable domain: DAGVTQSPTHLIKTRGQQVTLRCSPKSGHDTVSWYQQALGQGPQFIFQYYEEEERQRGNFPDRFSGHQFPNYSSELNVNALLLGDSALYLCASSLDPSRRSYEQYFGPGTRLTVT.